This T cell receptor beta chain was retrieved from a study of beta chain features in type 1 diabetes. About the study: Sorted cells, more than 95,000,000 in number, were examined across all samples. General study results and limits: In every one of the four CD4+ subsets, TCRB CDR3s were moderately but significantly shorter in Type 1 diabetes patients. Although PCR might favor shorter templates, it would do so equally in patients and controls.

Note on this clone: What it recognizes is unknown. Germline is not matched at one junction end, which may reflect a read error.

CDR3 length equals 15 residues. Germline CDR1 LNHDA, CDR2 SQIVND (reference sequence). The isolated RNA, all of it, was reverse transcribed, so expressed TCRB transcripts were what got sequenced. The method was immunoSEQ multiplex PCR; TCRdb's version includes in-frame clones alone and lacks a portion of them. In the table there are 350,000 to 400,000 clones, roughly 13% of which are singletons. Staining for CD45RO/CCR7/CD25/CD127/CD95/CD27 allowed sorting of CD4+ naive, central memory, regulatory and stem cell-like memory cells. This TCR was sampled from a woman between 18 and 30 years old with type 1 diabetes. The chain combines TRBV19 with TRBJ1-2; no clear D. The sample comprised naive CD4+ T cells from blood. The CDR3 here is CATSITSIGVYGYTF. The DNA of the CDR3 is TGTGCCACTAGTATCACATCTATCGGGGTATACGGCTACACCTTC.